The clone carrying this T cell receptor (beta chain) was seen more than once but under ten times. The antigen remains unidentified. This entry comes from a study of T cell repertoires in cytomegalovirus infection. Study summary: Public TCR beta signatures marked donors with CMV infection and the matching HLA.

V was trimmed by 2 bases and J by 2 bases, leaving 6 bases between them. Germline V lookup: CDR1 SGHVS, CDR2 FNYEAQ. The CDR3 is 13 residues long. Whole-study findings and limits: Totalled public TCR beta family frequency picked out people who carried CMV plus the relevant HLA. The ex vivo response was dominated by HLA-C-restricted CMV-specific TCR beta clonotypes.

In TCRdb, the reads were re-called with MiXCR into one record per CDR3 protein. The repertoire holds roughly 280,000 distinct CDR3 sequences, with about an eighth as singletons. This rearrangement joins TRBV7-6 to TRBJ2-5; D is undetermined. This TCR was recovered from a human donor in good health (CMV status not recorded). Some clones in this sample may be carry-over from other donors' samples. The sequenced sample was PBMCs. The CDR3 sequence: CASSLMGQETQYF. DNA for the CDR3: TGTGCCAGCAGCTTAATGGGGCAAGAGACCCAGTACTTC.